The sequence of this T cell receptor beta chain was determined in a study of T cells in Graves' hyperthyroidism and ophthalmopathy. Amplified TCR beta CDR3 regions derived from RNA transcripts. Researchers ran a first-round RT-PCR on the TCR CDR3 using the HTBI primer set. TCRdb passed the multiplex PCR reads through MiXCR, listing each CDR3 protein once. The sample lists hundreds of thousands of distinct CDR3 sequences, 30% to 40% occurring once. This clonotype was seen a handful of times. Its antigen is unknown. Every diagnosis used clinical symptoms, serum thyroxine and TRAb, thyroid ultrasound and orbital computed tomography. V dropped 1 base and J dropped 3 bases, with 10 bases sitting between them. The CDR3 length is 15 residues. Germline loops: CDR1 MGHRA, CDR2 YSYEKL. Study findings and constraints: Among thyroid clonotypes expanded above 0.001, most also appeared in blood. Stable hyperthyroidism was separated from ophthalmopathy by a model based on 13 V-J features.

The clonotype originates from a woman between 40 and 50 years old with Graves' hyperthyroidism. The source material was blood. The chain is built from TRBV4-1 and TRBJ1-5, with D possibly matching TRBD1 (5 bases). CDR3 sequence reads: CASSQVGAFNQPQHF. CDR3 bases: TGCGCCAGCAGCCAAGTCGGGGCATTCAATCAGCCCCAGCATTTT.